These 27 T cell receptor beta chains came from one sample sequenced in a study of T cells in Graves' hyperthyroidism and ophthalmopathy. TCR beta CDR3 region amplification was performed from RNA transcripts. Initially, a first-round RT-PCR of the TCR CDR3 employed the HTBI primer set. Each CDR3 protein gets one entry after TCRdb re-called the multiplex PCR reads with MiXCR. The sample carries roughly 710,000 distinct CDR3 sequences, roughly a third recorded once. Sample: blood. These receptors were taken from a woman aged 40 to 50 with Graves' hyperthyroidism.

This clonotype was counted only a few times. The chain links TRBV12-3 or TRBV12-4 to TRBJ1-5; D is perhaps TRBD1 (5 bases). There are 18 residues in the CDR3. V was cut by 1 base and J by 1 base, with 17 bases left in between. CDR3 region: CASSLEVREEESNQPQHF. Written as DNA, the CDR3 is TGTGCCAGCAGTTTAGAGGTCAGGGAGGAGGAGAGCAATCAGCCCCAGCATTTT.

This clonotype was picked up one time. This rearrangement joins TRBV29-1 to TRBJ1-4; 9 bases map to TRBD1. V shed 6 bases, J shed 7 bases, and the junction held 6 bases outside the gene matches. The CDR3 totals 13 residues. CDR1 is SQVTM, CDR2 ANQGSEA, per germline. The CDR3 loop is CSVGGQGIEKLFF. CDR3 nucleotide sequence: TGCAGCGTGGGGGGACAGGGTATTGAAAAACTGTTTTTT.

This clonotype has ten or more counts. The chain is built from TRBV4-1 and TRBJ1-6; D remains unclear. From germline, CDR1 is MGHRA and CDR2 YSYEKL. The CDR3 is 15 residues long. V was cut by 4 bases and J by 7 bases, with 14 bases left in between. CDR3 DNA sequence: TGCGCCAGCAGCCTTAAAGTACTAGAGAATTCACCCCTCCACTTT. Translated: CASSLKVLENSPLHF.

This clonotype appeared many times. The chain is built from TRBV6-5 and TRBJ1-2, with TRBD1 matching 8 bases. There are 15 residues in the CDR3. Germline assignment: CDR1 MNHEY and CDR2 SVGAGI. Trimming took 3 bases from V and 2 from J; bases not matched to a gene: 5. CDR3 amino acids: CASSYLDRGNYGYTF. DNA of the CDR3: TGTGCCAGCAGTTATCTAGACAGGGGAAACTATGGCTACACCTTC.

This clonotype was recorded many times. This chain links TRBV19 with TRBJ1-1, with D unresolved. The CDR3 consists of 13 residues. The ends were cut back, 3 bases at V and 5 bases at J, with 10 bases in the middle. Germline V lookup: CDR1 LNHDA, CDR2 SQIVND (reference sequence). CDR3 nucleotides: TGTGCCAGTAGTATGGAAGGGTTGACTGAAGCTTTCTTT. Amino acids: CASSMEGLTEAFF.

CDR3 in amino acids: CSADMGSYEQYF. CDR3 DNA sequence: TGCAGCGCGGACATGGGAAGCTACGAGCAGTACTTC. The chain recombines TRBV29-1 with TRBJ2-7, with D maybe TRBD1 (5 bases). The germline V gene has CDR1 SQVTM and CDR2 ANQGSEA. V was cut by 7 bases and J by 3 bases, with 13 bases left in between. This CDR3 region has 12 residues.

At least ten counts were recorded for this clonotype. The chain is built from TRBV10-2 and TRBJ2-7; D is ambiguous. The CDR3 is 14 residues long. In germline, CDR1 is WSHSY, CDR2 SAAADI. Trimming cost V 0 bases and J 2 bases, with 8 bases left between them. CDR3 in DNA: TGCGCCAGCAGTGAGTCGACGTGGGCCTACGAGCAGTACTTC. It codes for CASSESTWAYEQYF.

This clonotype was recorded at least ten times. This chain joins TRBV28 and TRBJ1-2; 7 bases align to TRBD1. Germline CDR1 and CDR2: MDHEN and SYDVKM. The CDR3 spans 13 residues. The ends lost 5 bases at V and 6 bases at J; junction bases unmatched: 6. The CDR3 reads CASSPLDRNGYTF. The CDR3 coding sequence is TGTGCCAGCAGTCCGTTGGACAGGAATGGCTACACCTTC.

The V gene is TRBV6-5, the J gene TRBJ1-3; D is perhaps TRBD1 (5 bases). Germline CDR1 MNHEY, CDR2 SVGAGI. The CDR3 runs to 14 residues. Trimming shortened V by 4 bases and J by 2 bases, and 9 bases separated the two germline ends. This CDR3 is CASSSGLAGNTIYF. In nucleotides, the CDR3 is TGTGCCAGCAGTTCAGGGCTAGCTGGAAACACCATATATTTT.

This sequence joins TRBV19 and TRBJ1-1; D gene uncertain. Germline V gene lookup returns CDR1 LNHDA and CDR2 SQIVND (reference sequence). Trimming stripped 3 bases from V and 7 bases from J, with 9 bases between. There are 12 residues in the CDR3. The CDR3 sequence: CASSMKSGEAFF. The CDR3 nucleotides are TGTGCCAGTAGTATGAAGAGTGGTGAAGCTTTCTTT.

This chain joins TRBV7-9 and TRBJ2-3; TRBD1 is a possible D gene (6 bases). V was cut by 4 bases and J by 2 bases, with 10 bases left in between. This CDR3 comprises 14 residues. Germline CDR1 is SEHNR and CDR2 is FQNEAQ (reference sequence). The CDR3 nucleotides read TGTGCCAGCAGCTGGGACACTTACACAGATACGCAGTATTTT. Its protein is CASSWDTYTDTQYF.

This clonotype was recorded a few times. The V gene is TRBV28, the J gene TRBJ1-5, with D unresolved. Germline V gene lookup returns CDR1 MDHEN and CDR2 SYDVKM. The CDR3 loop spans 14 amino acids. Trimming stripped 3 bases from V and 11 bases from J, with 17 bases between. The CDR3 DNA reads TGTGCCAGCAGTTTCAATGGGTTGGGTGATACCCAGCATTTT. Translating gives CASSFNGLGDTQHF.

This clonotype was counted ten times or more. The CDR3 DNA reads as TGTGCCAGCAGTTGGACAGGGGGGAGCAATCAGCCCCAGCATTTT. It specifies CASSWTGGSNQPQHF. The rearrangement uses TRBV12-3 or TRBV12-4 and TRBJ1-5, with TRBD1 matching 10 bases. The CDR3 contains 15 residues. Trimming at V came to 4 bases and at J to 1 base, leaving 1 base not matched to a gene.

Concerning this clonotype itself: It is unclear where the CDR3 begins or ends on the DNA, so no DNA is shown, and the CDR3 is as TCRdb lists it. This chain connects TRBV20-1 to TRBJ1-1. The V gene's germline CDR1 is DFQATT and CDR2 SNEGSKA (reference sequence). From its first to its last residue, the CDR3 has 12 amino acids. The CDR3 reads CSVGGGNSEASF.

This clonotype was seen a handful of times. V is TRBV11-2 and J is TRBJ1-3, with D uncertain. The ends were cut back, 4 bases at V and 0 bases at J, with 16 bases in the middle. CDR1 and CDR2 (germline): SGHAT, FQNNGV. CDR3 length: 17 amino acids. The CDR3 DNA follows: TGTGCCAGCAGCTGCTCCCTACAGAGCTGCTCTGGAAACACCATATATTTT. Translated: CASSCSLQSCSGNTIYF.

This clonotype showed up many times. This chain uses TRBV24-1 with TRBJ2-5; tentatively, D is TRBD1 (5 bases). The CDR3 extends over 15 amino acids. CDR1 KGHDR and CDR2 SFDVKD come from the germline V gene. Trimming removed 5 bases at V and 3 bases at J, with 15 bases between. The CDR3 protein is CATSGTWLGEETQYF. DNA for the CDR3: TGTGCCACCAGTGGAACATGGTTAGGGGAAGAGACCCAGTACTTC.

This clonotype was counted only a few times. The genes are TRBV29-1 and TRBJ2-2; TRBD2 matches at 7 bases. Trimming at V came to 8 bases and at J to 6 bases, leaving 9 bases not matched to a gene. The CDR3 length is 13 residues. CDR1 is SQVTM and CDR2 is ANQGSEA in the germline V gene. The DNA for the CDR3 is TGCAGCTTTGGACTAGTCGGCGCCGGGGAGCTGTTTTTT. Translation: CSFGLVGAGELFF.

In this sample, this clonotype turned up many times. The chain couples TRBV19 to TRBJ1-2; D ambiguous. Germline CDR1 and CDR2: LNHDA and SQIVND (reference sequence). This CDR3 contains 11 residues. The V and J ends lost 6 bases and 6 bases respectively, with 8 bases between them. For the CDR3, the DNA is TGTGCCAGTAGCACCATACATGGCTACACCTTC. Translated: CASSTIHGYTF.

This clonotype was picked up many times. The V and J genes are TRBV24-1 and TRBJ2-7; 7 bases are shared with TRBD1. With V trimmed by 5 bases and J by 5 bases, 2 bases remained unmatched. CDR3 size: 12 residues. Germline V gene lookup returns CDR1 KGHDR and CDR2 SFDVKD. The CDR3 region is CATSGTGDEQYF. Written as DNA, the CDR3 is TGTGCCACCAGTGGGACAGGAGACGAGCAGTACTTC.

This clonotype showed up just a few times. V and J are TRBV5-8 and TRBJ2-2; 8 bases line up with TRBD1. The junction had 4 bases not matched to a gene; V was cut back by 0 bases and J by 0 bases. Germline V lookup: CDR1 SGHTS, CDR2 YDEGEE. This CDR3 has 17 amino acids. CDR3 protein: CASSLGDRLANTGELFF. CDR3 nucleotides: TGTGCCAGCAGCTTGGGGGACAGGTTAGCGAACACCGGGGAGCTGTTTTTT.

The chain uses TRBV2 and TRBJ1-5; 7 nucleotides line up with TRBD1. The CDR3 has 13 amino acids. Per the germline V gene, CDR1 is SNHLY and CDR2 is FYNNEI. V dropped 7 bases and J dropped 7; count of bases not matched to a gene: 7. CDR3 region: CASTPDRDQPQHF. CDR3 DNA sequence: TGTGCCAGCACGCCCGACAGGGACCAGCCCCAGCATTTT.

The gene calls are TRBV28 and TRBJ2-7; 7 nucleotides agree with TRBD1. Germline V CDR1 and CDR2: MDHEN, SYDVKM. Losses at the gene ends were 7 bases for V and 3 bases for J; bases not matched to a gene: 9. The CDR3 has 14 amino acids. Here the CDR3 DNA reads TGTGCCAGCATCCGCCGGCAGGGGGTCTACGAGCAGTACTTC. This encodes CASIRRQGVYEQYF.

This clonotype was picked up one time. This may arise from a read error, as a much more abundant clone is one base away. This CDR3 is missing its conserved last phenylalanine or tryptophan, likely due to a read error. The gene calls are TRBV7-8 and TRBJ1-1; D may be TRBD1 (6 bases). The CDR3 is 14 amino acids. The V end was cut by 2 bases, the J end by 2 bases, with 9 bases between. Germline V CDR1 and CDR2: SGHVS, FQNEAQ. CDR3 sequence: CASSLIRGNTEAFC. The CDR3 bases are TGTGCCAGCAGCTTAATCAGGGGAAACACTGAAGCTTTCTGT.

A few counts support this clonotype. The chain uses TRBV7-9 and TRBJ1-1; tentatively, D is TRBD1 (5 bases). In germline, CDR1 is SEHNR, CDR2 FQNEAQ (reference sequence). The length of the CDR3 is 15 residues. Trimming cost V 5 bases and J 2 bases, with 15 bases left between them. CDR3 DNA sequence: TGTGCCAGCAGCCTCGGATGGGGACCCAACACTGAAGCTTTCTTT. This sequence encodes CASSLGWGPNTEAFF.

The chain is built from TRBV25-1 and TRBJ2-7; no firm D call. The CDR3 length is 13 residues. Germline CDR1 MGHDK, CDR2 SYGVNS. The CDR3: CARDRLRAYEQYF. The DNA for the CDR3 is TGTGCTAGAGATCGCCTACGAGCCTACGAGCAGTACTTC.

This clonotype occurred many times. This chain links TRBV5-1 with TRBJ2-7; possibly TRBD2 for D (5 bases). CDR1 and CDR2 from the germline V gene are SGHRS and YFSETQ. V was pared by 3 bases and J by 1 base, with 8 bases between. This CDR3 spans 13 amino acids. The CDR3 DNA reads TGCGCCAGCAGCTACGGGATGTCCTACGAGCAGTACTTC. This encodes CASSYGMSYEQYF.

This clonotype appeared many times. V gene TRBV7-9 combines with J gene TRBJ2-7; D could derive from TRBD1 or TRBD2 (5 bases each). From germline, CDR1 is SEHNR and CDR2 FQNEAQ (reference sequence). The CDR3 length is 13 residues. The V and J ends lost 4 bases and 9 bases respectively, with 16 bases between them. Written as DNA, the CDR3 is TGTGCCAGCAGCTCGCTGGGGGACGGCGCGCAGTACTTC. This translates into CASSSLGDGAQYF.